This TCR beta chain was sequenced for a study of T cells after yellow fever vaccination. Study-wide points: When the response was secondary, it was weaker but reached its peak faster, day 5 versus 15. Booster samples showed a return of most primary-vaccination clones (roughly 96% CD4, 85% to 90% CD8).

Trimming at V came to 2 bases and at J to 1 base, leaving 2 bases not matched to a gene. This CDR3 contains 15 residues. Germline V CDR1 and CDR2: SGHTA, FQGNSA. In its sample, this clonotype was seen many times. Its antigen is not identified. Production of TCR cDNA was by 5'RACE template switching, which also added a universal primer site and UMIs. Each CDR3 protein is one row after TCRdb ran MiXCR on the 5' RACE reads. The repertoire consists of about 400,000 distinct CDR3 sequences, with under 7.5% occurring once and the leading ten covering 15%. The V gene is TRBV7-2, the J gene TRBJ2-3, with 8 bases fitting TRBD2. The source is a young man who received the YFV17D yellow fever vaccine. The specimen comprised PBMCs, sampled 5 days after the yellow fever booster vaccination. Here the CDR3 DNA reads TGTGCCAGCAGCTTACCGACTAGCGGCACAGATACGCAGTATTTT. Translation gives CASSLPTSGTDTQYF.